The T cell receptor beta chain described here comes from a study of regulatory T cells in long-lasting Graves disease. General study points: Segments TRBV28, TRBJ1-2 and TRBJ2-5 showed preferential usage in persistent disease. TCR diversity was lower in persistent Graves' patients (versus newly diagnosed ones).

CDR1 is SNHLY and CDR2 is FYNNEI in the germline V gene. The CDR3 length is 14 residues. The ends were cut back, 6 bases at V and 1 base at J, with 12 bases in the middle. In its sample, this clonotype was seen many times. Its antigen is unidentified. Libraries of TCR beta came from iRepertoire HTBI primers plus Arm-PCR of CDR3 regions. MiXCR, applied by TCRdb to the multiplex PCR reads, yields one record per CDR3 protein. The sample includes about 500,000 distinct CDR3 sequences, 12% of them seen just once. As to time point: newly diagnosed GD, antithyroid drugs for less than 3 months. RNA from PBMCs was the source of the TCR library. The sample was also linked to a second study, of T cells in Graves' hyperthyroidism and ophthalmopathy. Per that study: Hyperthyroidism was newly diagnosed in patients aged 18 to 65 (duration under 2 months).

The V and J genes are TRBV2 and TRBJ1-2; possibly TRBD1 for D (5 bases). The origin of this receptor is a woman aged 30 to 39 with Graves disease. Sample: peripheral blood mononuclear cells (PBMCs), taken at new diagnosis, from a patient treated with antithyroid drugs. DNA of the CDR3: TGTGCCAGCAGCCCAGGGATCAGTAACTATGGCTACACCTTC. Amino acid sequence: CASSPGISNYGYTF.